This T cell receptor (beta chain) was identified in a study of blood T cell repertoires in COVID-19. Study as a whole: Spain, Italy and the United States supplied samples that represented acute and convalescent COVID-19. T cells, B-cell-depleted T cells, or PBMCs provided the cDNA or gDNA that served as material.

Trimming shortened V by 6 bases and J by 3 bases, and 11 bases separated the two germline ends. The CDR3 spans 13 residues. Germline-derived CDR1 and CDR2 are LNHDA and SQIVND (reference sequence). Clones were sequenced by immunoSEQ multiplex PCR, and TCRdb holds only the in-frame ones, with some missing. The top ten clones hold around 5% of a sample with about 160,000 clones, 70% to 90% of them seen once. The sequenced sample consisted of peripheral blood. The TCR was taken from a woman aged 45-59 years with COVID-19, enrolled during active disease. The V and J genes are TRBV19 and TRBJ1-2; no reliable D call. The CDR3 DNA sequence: TGTGCCAGTAGCTCCCCGAGGGACTATGGCTACACCTTC. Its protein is CASSSPRDYGYTF.